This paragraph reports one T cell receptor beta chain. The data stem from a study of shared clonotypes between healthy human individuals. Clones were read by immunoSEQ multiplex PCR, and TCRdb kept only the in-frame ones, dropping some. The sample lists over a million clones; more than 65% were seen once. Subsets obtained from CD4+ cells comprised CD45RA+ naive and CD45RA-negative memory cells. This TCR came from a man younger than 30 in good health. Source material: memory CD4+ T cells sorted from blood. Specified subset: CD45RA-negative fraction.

Here the CDR3 DNA reads TGTGCCATCGGCGACGGGATTAGCAATCAGCCCCAGCATTTT. Amino acids: CAIGDGISNQPQHF. The chain couples TRBV10-3 to TRBJ1-5; the D is unclear. This CDR3 has 14 residues. Trimming removed 8 bases from V and 0 bases from J, with 11 bases in between. The germline V gene has CDR1 ENHRY and CDR2 SYGVKD.